The 19 T cell receptor beta chains presented below share a single source sample, sequenced in a study of tumor and adjacent non-tumor tissue in lung cancer. The library came from three nested PCR rounds adapted from ARM-PCR protocols. Each CDR3 protein is one row after TCRdb ran MiXCR on the multiplex PCR reads. The profile shows fewer than 75,000 distinct CDR3 sequences, more than 75% of them singletons. No cell sorting was done before RNA was extracted from the tissue. This non-tumor lung sample came from over 3 cm beyond the tumor edge. Sequenced input: distant non-tumor lung tissue. Every receptor here comes from a man in his sixties with non-small cell lung cancer.

This chain connects TRBV6-5 to TRBJ1-2, with D unresolved. CDR1 MNHEY and CDR2 SVGAGI come from the germline V gene. This CDR3 contains 15 residues. V was clipped by 2 bases and J by 7 bases, with 17 bases between them. The CDR3: CASSYETWPTGGYTF. Written as DNA, the CDR3 is TGTGCCAGCAGTTACGAGACTTGGCCGACTGGTGGCTACACCTTC.

V usage is TRBV29-1 and J usage is TRBJ2-3, with D possibly being TRBD1 (5 bases). The CDR3 covers 16 residues. Germline CDR1 and CDR2: SQVTM and ANQGSEA. The V end was cut by 6 bases, the J end by 4 bases, with 23 bases between. This CDR3 is CSVDTTGTGVADTQYF. The CDR3 nucleotides read TGCAGCGTCGATACAACCGGTACAGGAGTCGCAGATACGCAGTATTTT.

A remark on this clonotype: Since the CDR3 does not end with the conserved phenylalanine or tryptophan, this likely comes from a read error. V is TRBV6-5 and J is TRBJ1-2; tentatively, D is TRBD1 (6 bases). Germline V lookup: CDR1 MNHEY, CDR2 SVGAGI. CDR3 size: 15 residues. The ends were cut back, 5 bases at V and 1 base at J, with 14 bases in the middle. The CDR3 nucleotides are TGTGCCAGCAGTCAACAGGGTCGGAATAACTATGGCTACACCGTC. Encoded protein: CASSQQGRNNYGYTV.

Turning to this clonotype: Here the CDR3 omits its conserved ending phenylalanine or tryptophan, so a read error is the likely source. The rearrangement joins TRBV11-2 to TRBJ2-7; D may be TRBD2 (5 bases). CDR1 and CDR2 from the germline V gene are SGHAT and FQNNGV. The CDR3 has 14 amino acids. Trimming took off 1 base at V and 7 bases at J, with 14 bases between the two ends. The CDR3 bases are TGTGCCAGCAGCTTAGCATCCGGGATCTATGAGCAGTACTAC. It is translated as CASSLASGIYEQYY.

The chain uses TRBV7-6 and TRBJ2-1; possibly TRBD2 for D (6 bases). V lost 4 bases and J lost 0, with 16 bases in between. Germline lookup yields CDR1 SGHVS and CDR2 FNYEAQ. There are 17 residues in the CDR3. The CDR3 protein is CASSSSGLSGSYNEQFF. CDR3 sequence (DNA): TGTGCCAGCAGCTCCTCGGGACTTTCGGGCTCCTACAATGAGCAGTTCTTC.

V and J are TRBV19 and TRBJ2-3; the D gene could be TRBD1 or TRBD2 (5 bases each). Trimming took off 6 bases at V and 6 bases at J, with 16 bases between the two ends. CDR1 is LNHDA and CDR2 is SQIVND in the germline V gene (reference sequence). This CDR3 is built from 14 residues. The CDR3 region has the DNA TGTGCCAGTAGGCCCCTTCTAGGGACCGATACGCAGTATTTT. Translating it yields CASRPLLGTDTQYF. The variable domain in full, completed from reference TRBV19 and TRBJ2-3, reads DGGITQSPKYLFRKEGQNVTLSCEQNLNHDAMYWYRQDPGQGLRLIYYSQIVNDFQKGDIAEGYSVSREKKESFPLTVTSAQKNPTAFYLCASRPLLGTDTQYFGPGTRLTVL.

About this clonotype itself: No conserved phenylalanine or tryptophan is present at the end of the CDR3, so a read error is the likely explanation. The DNA is omitted, as the CDR3 cannot be located on it reliably, and the CDR3 follows TCRdb's listing. The V gene is TRBV11-1, the J gene TRBJ2-3; the table's D call of TRBD2 was not tested on the DNA. Per germline, CDR1 SGHAT and CDR2 FQDESV (reference sequence). Both ends counted, the CDR3 spans 16 residues. The CDR3 is CASSLTSGASTGTHYV.

Comment on this clonotype: The conserved closing phenylalanine or tryptophan is absent in this CDR3, likely reflecting a read error. The chain employs TRBV12-3 or TRBV12-4 and TRBJ1-1; D is unclear. There are 13 residues in the CDR3. The DNA of the CDR3 is TGTCACAGCAGCCTATCCAGGAGTACTGAAGCTTTCCTT. Encoded protein: CHSSLSRSTEAFL.

Worth noting for this clonotype: The junction departs from the called germline gene at one end, perhaps through a read error. The V call is TRBV9, the J call TRBJ2-2; possibly TRBD2 for D (7 bases). This CDR3 has 15 amino acids. The germline CDR1 and CDR2 sequences are SGDLS and YYNGEE. The CDR3 coding sequence is TGCGCCAGCAGCGTAGGGGAGGGGGACACCGGGGAGCTGTTTTTT. This encodes CASSVGEGDTGELFF.

Points on this clonotype: It is likely a read error, because the conserved phenylalanine at the end of the CDR3 is missing. This rearrangement joins TRBV29-1 to TRBJ2-3; perhaps TRBD2 as D (6 bases). CDR3 length: 13 residues. The germline V gene has CDR1 SQVTM and CDR2 ANQGSEA. V was pared by 8 bases and J by 4 bases, with 16 bases between. The chain's CDR3 is CSIGGRVADTQYL. For the CDR3, the DNA is TGCAGCATCGGAGGGCGGGTTGCAGATACGCAGTATTTG.

V gene TRBV28 combines with J gene TRBJ1-2, with D maybe TRBD1 (5 bases). This CDR3 has 13 amino acids. CDR1 MDHEN and CDR2 SYDVKM come from the germline V gene. V was trimmed by 5 bases and J by 6 bases, leaving 13 bases between them. This chain's CDR3 is CASSPGTKNGYTF. CDR3 coding DNA: TGTGCCAGCAGTCCAGGGACCAAAAATGGCTACACCTTC.

Remarks on this clonotype: One end of the junction is discordant with germline, which a read error may explain. The chain couples TRBV4-1 to TRBJ2-1; D possibly corresponds to TRBD2 (5 bases). From germline, CDR1 is MGHRA and CDR2 YSYEKL. CDR3 length: 18 residues. This CDR3 is CAGSQSPVGAADYNEQFF. The CDR3 coding sequence is TGCGCCGGCAGCCAGTCTCCCGTTGGAGCGGCTGACTACAATGAGCAGTTCTTC.

In regard to this clonotype: A much larger clonotype is one base distant, so this may be a read error. The chain uses TRBV20-1 and TRBJ2-5, with no clear D. This CDR3 has 15 amino acids. In germline, CDR1 is DFQATT, CDR2 SNEGSKA (reference sequence). CDR3 nucleotides: TGCAGTGTTAGAGAAAGGGTTGGGCTCCAAGAGACCCAGTACTTC. Translating gives CSVRERVGLQETQYF.

This clonotype showed up many times. The chain carries TRBV11-2 and TRBJ2-7, with D perhaps matching TRBD1 (6 bases). Germline CDR1 reads SGHAT; CDR2 reads FQNNGV. V was cut by 1 base and J by 0 bases, with 7 bases left in between. There are 14 residues in the CDR3. The CDR3 spells CASSLGDISYEQYF. The CDR3 nucleotides read TGTGCCAGCAGCTTAGGGGACATCTCCTACGAGCAGTACTTC.

A note on this clonotype: No conserved phenylalanine or tryptophan is present at the end of the CDR3, so a read error is the likely explanation. The chain combines TRBV11-1 with TRBJ2-6, with 7 bases lining up with TRBD1. V lost 6 bases to trimming and J lost 1 base; unmatched junction nucleotides: 9. The CDR3 is 17 residues long. Germline V gene sequence: CDR1 SGHAT, CDR2 FQDESV (reference sequence). The DNA of the CDR3 is TGTGCCAGCAGTCGGACAGGCTGGCCTTCTGGGGCCAACGTCCTGACTCTC. This translates into CASSRTGWPSGANVLTL.

The CDR3 loop is CSLRRGHEQFF. The CDR3 nucleotides read TGCAGCCTGCGAAGGGGCCATGAGCAGTTCTTC. The V call is TRBV29-1, the J call TRBJ2-1; a weak D match, TRBD1 (5 bases). The V gene's germline CDR1 is SQVTM and CDR2 ANQGSEA. The CDR3 has 11 residues. V lost 8 bases, J lost 8 bases, and 13 bases lay in between.

In regard to this clonotype: One base away lies a much larger clone, so this may be a sequencing read error. The rearrangement joins TRBV20-1 to TRBJ2-5; tentatively, D is TRBD1 (5 bases). This CDR3 spans 12 amino acids. The germline CDR1 and CDR2 sequences are DFQATT and SNEGSKA (reference sequence). The CDR3 loop reads CSPREQVQAQYF. The CDR3 bases are TGCAGTCCTAGGGAACAGGTCCAGGCCCAGTACTTC.

This clonotype appeared a single time. At one end, the junction sequence differs from germline, possibly due to a read error. The chain has TRBV4-2 and TRBJ2-7, with a weak D call TRBD2 (5 bases). CDR3 length: 14 residues. CDR1 LGHNA and CDR2 YNFKEQ come from the germline V gene. CDR3 DNA sequence: TGTGCCAACAGCCCGAAACGGGGTAGGGACGAGCAGTACTTC. Protein sequence: CANSPKRGRDEQYF.

Points on this clonotype: One end of the junction is discordant with germline, which a read error may explain. The rearrangement links TRBV4-1 to TRBJ2-5, with D tentatively TRBD2 (6 bases). The CDR3 sequence is 18 residues long. Germline V gene sequence: CDR1 MGHRA, CDR2 YSYEKL. The CDR3 nucleotides are TGCGCCAGCAACCAATATCCCCTTGGTAGAGGAGGGGAAGAGACCCAGTACTTC. Protein: CASNQYPLGRGGEETQYF.